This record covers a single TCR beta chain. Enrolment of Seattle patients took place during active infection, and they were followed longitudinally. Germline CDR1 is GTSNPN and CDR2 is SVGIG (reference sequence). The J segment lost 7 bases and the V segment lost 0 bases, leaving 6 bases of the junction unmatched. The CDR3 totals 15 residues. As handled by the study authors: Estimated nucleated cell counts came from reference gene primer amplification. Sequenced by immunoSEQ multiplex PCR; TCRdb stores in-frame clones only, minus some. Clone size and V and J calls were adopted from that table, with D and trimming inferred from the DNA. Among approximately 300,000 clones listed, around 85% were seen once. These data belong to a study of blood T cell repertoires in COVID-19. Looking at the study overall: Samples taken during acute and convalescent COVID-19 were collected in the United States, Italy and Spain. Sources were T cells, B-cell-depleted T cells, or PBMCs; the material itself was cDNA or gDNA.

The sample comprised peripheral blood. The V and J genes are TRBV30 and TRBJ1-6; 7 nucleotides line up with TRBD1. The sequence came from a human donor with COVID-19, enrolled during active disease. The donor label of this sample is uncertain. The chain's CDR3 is CAWSVPGQPNSPLHF. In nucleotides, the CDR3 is TGTGCCTGGAGTGTCCCGGGACAGCCAAATTCACCCCTCCACTTT.